This T cell receptor (beta chain) stems from a study of regulatory T cells in long-lasting Graves disease. Study summary: Patients newly diagnosed with Graves' had been on antithyroid drugs for under 3 months. The study's findings and limits: A greater number of public clonotypes (around 2,700) was shared by persistent patients than by new patients (around 1,000). Relative to newly diagnosed Graves' patients, persistent ones had lower TCR diversity.

A few counts support this clonotype. Its antigen remains unidentified. The germline CDR1 and CDR2 sequences are LNHDA and SQIVND (reference sequence). Trimming left V 4 bases short and J 2 bases short, with 15 bases between. The CDR3 runs to 15 residues. Time point in this sample: newly diagnosed GD, antithyroid drugs for less than 3 months. PBMCs provided the RNA from which the TCR library was made. CDR3-region Arm-PCR and iRepertoire HTBI primers produced the TCR beta libraries. MiXCR, applied by TCRdb to the multiplex PCR reads, yields one record per CDR3 protein. The repertoire holds fewer than 550,000 distinct CDR3 sequences, with 16% as singletons. A further study also used this sample, focusing on T cells in Graves' hyperthyroidism and ophthalmopathy.

The TCR comes from a woman aged 35 to 59 with Graves disease. The chain recombines TRBV19 with TRBJ2-7; D may be TRBD1 (5 bases). Sample: peripheral blood mononuclear cells (PBMCs), taken at new diagnosis, from a patient treated with antithyroid drugs. CDR3 protein: CASSKGQGKAYEQYF. The CDR3 bases are TGTGCCAGTAGTAAGGGTCAGGGCAAGGCCTACGAGCAGTACTTC.